This T cell receptor (beta chain) was recorded in a study of read filtering for tumor transcriptome and immune sequencing. This clonotype was detected ten times or more. This library used roughly 0.4 ug RNA and molecular barcoded adaptors spanning alpha/delta and beta/gamma chains. TCRdb reprocessed the reads via MiXCR and lists one record per CDR3 protein. Of about 86,000 distinct CDR3 sequences in the sample, about 12% were seen once. This clonotype originated in a donor aged 40 or older with multiple myeloma. What was sequenced was a population of CD138-negative cells sorted from bone marrow.

The CDR3 here is CASSLDRFGELFF. CDR3 DNA: TGTGCCAGCAGCTTAGACAGGTTCGGGGAGCTGTTTTTT. The V and J genes are TRBV7-9 and TRBJ2-2, with D perhaps TRBD1 (5 bases). CDR3 length: 13 residues. Germline V CDR1 and CDR2: SEHNR, FQNEAQ (reference sequence). V was cut by 1 base and J by 7 bases, with 7 bases left in between.